This T cell receptor beta chain is drawn from a study of shared clonotypes between healthy human individuals. Background on the study: Three plates each covered CD4 naive and memory; CD8 naive two, CD8 memory one.

V was clipped by 7 bases and J by 4 bases, with 12 bases between them. Germline values: CDR1 SQVTM, CDR2 ANQGSEA. CDR3 size: 12 residues. Only in-frame clones appear in the TCRdb table, and some are missing; sequencing was by immunoSEQ multiplex PCR. This table has over 950,000 clones, roughly 80% appearing once. The TCR comes from a man aged 18 to 35 in good health. Some clones in this sample may be carry-over from other donors' samples. Sequencing was done on a sample of memory CD4+ T cells from PBMCs. Subset of the sample: CD45RA-negative fraction. The genes are TRBV29-1 and TRBJ2-3, with a tentative D call TRBD1 (6 bases). The CDR3 DNA is TGCAGCGCCCGACAGGCTCCAGATACGCAGTATTTT. It specifies CSARQAPDTQYF.